This TCR beta chain came from a study of T cell clonotyping in hematopoietic cell transplantation. Findings of the study overall: At the given depth, recipient repertoires were over 95% de novo clonotypes.

The protocol was immunoSEQ multiplex PCR, while the TCRdb copy is restricted to in-frame clones and leaves out a portion. The table records around 13,000 clones, around 83% of them present only once. In its sample, this clone ranks as medium-sized (0.01 to 0.1%). Its specificity is not known. This sequence originates from a female patient between 40 and 55 years old who had an allogeneic stem cell transplant from a related donor, so T cells may come from the graft donor. Some clones in this sample may be carry-over from other donors' samples. The sample was PBMCs, taken 100 days after allogeneic stem cell transplant.

CDR3 region: CASNRGAELLNQPQHF. The CDR3 nucleotides are TGTGCCAGCAATCGAGGGGCCGAGCTTCTAAATCAGCCCCAGCATTTT. The chain has TRBV2 and TRBJ1-5; possibly TRBD1 for D (5 bases). The CDR3 is 16 amino acids. V shed 7 bases and J shed 4 bases, with 20 bases lying between them. In germline, CDR1 is SNHLY, CDR2 FYNNEI.